The text below deals with one T cell receptor beta chain. The antigen is unknown. This entry is derived from a study of post-analysis software for immune sequencing data. The authors incorporated unique molecular identifiers into the TCR beta cDNA libraries. MiXCR was run by TCRdb on the PCR reads, yielding one entry per CDR3 protein. Here the sample spans roughly 600,000 distinct CDR3 sequences, 44% being singletons. Points from the study as a whole: When patients were compared with controls, 5 or 6 TRBV segments were more frequent, TRBV5-6, TRBV5-1 and TRBV20-1 among them.

V shed 2 bases and J shed 3 bases, with 13 bases lying between them. Germline V CDR1 and CDR2: MGHRA, YSYEKL. The CDR3 totals 15 residues. The sequence derives from a girl between 5 and 17 years old with multiple sclerosis. The chain employs TRBV4-1 and TRBJ2-5, with D tentatively TRBD2 (5 bases). Sequencing was done on a sample of blood. This CDR3 reads CASSQRPGEKETQYF. The CDR3 coding sequence is TGCGCCAGCAGCCAACGACCCGGGGAGAAAGAGACCCAGTACTTC.